Each of the 11 T cell receptor beta chains below was sequenced from the same sample in a study of T-cell reconstitution after alpha-beta-depleted transplantation in children. Unique molecular identifiers featured in how the TCRbeta library was prepared. MiXCR, applied by TCRdb to the PCR reads, yields one record per CDR3 protein. The data hold hundreds of thousands of distinct CDR3 sequences, with roughly 13% observed a single time. The specimen comprised PBMCs, sampled before TCRalphabeta/CD19-depleted stem cell transplant. The receptors here all came from a girl aged 2-9 years with congenital amegakaryocytic thrombocytopenia, due to receive a stem cell transplant.

V usage is TRBV29-1 and J usage is TRBJ1-2; tentative D call: TRBD1 (5 bases). The V end was cut by 4 bases, the J end by 4 bases, with 19 bases between. The CDR3 sequence is 15 residues long. Germline-derived CDR1 and CDR2 are SQVTM and ANQGSEA. The CDR3 here is CSVGWGGSVSYGYTF. CDR3 coding DNA: TGCAGCGTTGGTTGGGGGGGTAGTGTGTCCTATGGCTACACCTTC.

Ten or more counts support this clonotype. The V and J genes are TRBV5-1 and TRBJ2-7; D might be TRBD1 or TRBD2, each matching 5 bases. This CDR3 contains 16 residues. Germline assignment: CDR1 SGHRS and CDR2 YFSETQ. Trimming stripped 0 bases from V and 7 bases from J, with 20 bases between. The CDR3 DNA reads TGCGCCAGCAGCTTGGCCCGGAGCGGTGGACCAGGGGAGCAGTACTTC. Translation: CASSLARSGGPGEQYF. Together with reference TRBV5-1 and TRBJ2-7, the CDR3 gives the full variable domain: KAGVTQTPRYLIKTRGQQVTLSCSPISGHRSVSWYQQTPGQGLQFLFEYFSETQRNKGNFPGRFSGRQFSNSRSEMNVSTLELGDSALYLCASSLARSGGPGEQYFGPGTRLTVT.

The gene calls are TRBV5-1 and TRBJ2-2; D gene uncertain. V was shortened by 0 bases and J by 7 bases, with 19 bases between the two germline ends. The CDR3 totals 17 residues. The germline V gene encodes CDR1 SGHRS and CDR2 YFSETQ. The CDR3 sequence is CASSLGPAATLGGELFF. CDR3 nucleotides: TGCGCCAGCAGCTTGGGCCCTGCCGCGACCTTGGGCGGGGAGCTGTTTTTT.

A remark on this clonotype: Since a much larger clone is just one base distant, this may be a read error. The genes are TRBV20-1 and TRBJ2-5; 11 nucleotides line up with TRBD1. Germline V gene data show CDR1 as DFQATT and CDR2 as SNEGSKA (reference sequence). The ends lost 6 bases at V and 4 bases at J; junction bases unmatched: 4. CDR3 length equals 13 residues. The CDR3 DNA is TGCAGTGCAAAGGGGACAGGGGGAGAGACCCAGTACTTC. Its protein product is CSAKGTGGETQYF.

This clonotype turned up a few times. The rearrangement uses TRBV28 and TRBJ1-2; TRBD1 is a possible D gene (6 bases). This CDR3 is 13 amino acids long. The germline V gene encodes CDR1 MDHEN and CDR2 SYDVKM. Between the trimmed V and J ends, which lost 6 bases and 4 bases, there was a span of 12 bases. CDR3 bases: TGTGCCAGCAGGCCTGGACAGATCTATGGCTACACCTTC. Translated: CASRPGQIYGYTF.

This clonotype was seen a few times. This chain connects TRBV12-3 or TRBV12-4 to TRBJ1-4, with D possibly matching TRBD1 (5 bases). This CDR3 comprises 14 residues. The ends were cut back, 3 bases at V and 6 bases at J, with 11 bases in the middle. The CDR3: CASSFRQGDEKLFF. The CDR3, as DNA: TGTGCCAGCAGTTTCAGGCAGGGAGATGAAAAACTGTTTTTT.

The chain employs TRBV27 and TRBJ2-7, with D perhaps matching TRBD1 or TRBD2 (5 bases each). Germline loops: CDR1 MNHEY, CDR2 SMNVEV (reference sequence). V lost 5 bases and J 5 bases, leaving 19 bases between the germline ends. This CDR3 is 15 amino acids long. This CDR3 reads CASSTLGAGTHEQYF. CDR3 DNA sequence: TGTGCCAGCAGTACACTAGGGGCAGGGACCCACGAGCAGTACTTC.

The CDR3 sequence is CASSLDQDRAYYEQYF. CDR3 bases: TGTGCCAGCAGCTTAGATCAGGACAGAGCATACTACGAGCAGTACTTC. The rearrangement uses TRBV7-9 and TRBJ2-7, with TRBD1 as a possible D gene (6 bases). The CDR3 sequence is 16 residues long. Trimming pared 1 base from V and 3 bases from J, leaving 16 bases between. Germline V gene sequence: CDR1 SEHNR, CDR2 FQNEAQ (reference sequence).

This chain links TRBV28 with TRBJ2-1; D ambiguous. The CDR3 is 17 residues long. Trimming shortened V by 6 bases and J by 0 bases, and 18 bases separated the two germline ends. Germline V gene sequence: CDR1 MDHEN, CDR2 SYDVKM. CDR3 DNA: TGTGCCAGCAGCCATAAAGGGTGGGGAAGCTCCTACAATGAGCAGTTCTTC. Amino acid sequence: CASSHKGWGSSYNEQFF.

This clonotype appeared a few times. This chain uses TRBV20-1 with TRBJ2-5, with D tentatively TRBD1 or TRBD2 (5 bases each). V lost 2 bases to trimming and J lost 4 bases, with 11 bases between them. CDR1 is DFQATT, CDR2 SNEGSKA, per germline (reference sequence). CDR3 length: 13 residues. CDR3 sequence (DNA): TGCAGTGCTAGATGGGGGATTGGAGAGACCCAGTACTTC. Translating gives CSARWGIGETQYF.

On this clonotype itself: This sequence may be a read error, since a much larger clone differs from it by one base. This chain uses TRBV5-1 with TRBJ2-2, with TRBD2 matching over 11 bases. CDR3 length equals 15 residues. The junction had 7 bases not matched to a gene; V was cut back by 5 bases and J by 7 bases. CDR1 and CDR2 (germline): SGHRS, YFSETQ. The CDR3 loop reads CASSFLAGGNGELFF. DNA of the CDR3: TGCGCCAGCAGTTTTCTAGCGGGAGGCAACGGGGAGCTGTTTTTT.